A single TCR beta chain is shown here with its context. Its antigen is unknown. It has no much larger one-base neighbor in the sample; base qualities were not kept. V and J are truncated by 1 base and 4 bases respectively, leaving an intervening sequence of 13 bases. Spanning cysteine to phenylalanine, the CDR3 consists of 15 amino acids. Kept here is only the CDR3 DNA, which spans 45 bases and is read in frame from base 1. From the germline V gene, CDR1 is MGHRA and CDR2 is YSYEKL. The data were taken from a study of blood T cell repertoires in COVID-19 (dated by TCRdb to the early 2020s). Study-level background: The collaborator samples originated in the United States, Italy and Spain and spanned the acute and convalescent phases of COVID-19. The prospective study material was composed of cDNA or gDNA derived from T cells, B-cell-depleted T cells, or PBMCs. The dataset comprised deeply sampled blood TCRbeta repertoires from subjects exposed to, actively infected with, or recovered from COVID-19. A freely available public database, intended as a resource for researchers studying the immune response to SARS-CoV-2, is where the repertoires were released. The samples were drawn from two sources: the first 160 participants of the ongoing ImmuneRACE study, and 950 to 1,500 subjects contributed by 6 global collaborators. A de-identified subject ID, COVID-19 status, age in years and sex were almost always included in the sample metadata. Where HLA class I and class II types were available, the types were taken from metadata supplied by the sample provider, not from assay-based typing. What the authors observed across the whole study: The quantity of clinical and demographic metadata differed by source and by participant and was supplied without curation.

The immunoSEQ Assay, a bias-controlled multiplex PCR, was used to amplify TCRbeta CDR3 regions from genomic DNA. The authors' pipeline ran thus. Within the assay, amplification of reference gene primers was used to estimate how many nucleated cells each sample contained. To quantify the absolute abundance of each unique TCRbeta CDR3 rearrangement, sequence reads were collapsed and filtered. For each sample, productive Simpson clonality was calculated as the square root of Simpson's diversity index over productive rearrangements. TCRdb provides this immuneACCESS table in a form limited to in-frame rearrangements. Some clones are lacking; in checked studies, under half of them reflect an unresolved V gene, and why the rest are absent is not known. The V and J calls and the clone size are those of that table, but D and trimming were determined from the DNA. In this sample the table shows about 50,000 clones, about 86% of which occur a single time. The ten biggest clones cover over 4.5% of the sample.

Whole blood was collected in K2EDTA tubes by collaborating institutions according to the institutions' own protocols. Collaborator samples were shipped for TCRbeta analysis as frozen whole blood, isolated PBMCs, or DNA extracted from either sample type. The sequencing sample was made of peripheral blood. The chain is encoded by TRBV4-1 joined to TRBJ1-2; the D gene identity is not certain. This receptor was identified in a man aged 35 to 55 with active COVID-19. CDR3 sequence: CASSQGQDQPYGYTF. Here is the DNA: TGCGCCAGCAGCCAAGGTCAGGATCAGCCCTATGGCTACACCTTC.